The rows below give T cell receptor beta chains drawn from one sample of a study of T-cell reconstitution after alpha-beta-depleted transplantation in children. TCRdb recomputed calls from the PCR reads with MiXCR, one row per CDR3 protein. The table records about half a million distinct CDR3 sequences, approximately 12% of them present only once. The specimen was PBMCs from the stem cell graft donor, collected from the stem cell graft. Every receptor here comes from a human donor who donated a stem cell graft to a child with combined immunodeficiency. Both conserved end residues are trimmed from each CDR3. Not every row has a clone size; where given, it reads once, few, many or a size class.

cdr3_aa j_call clone_size v_call
ASRRSGVNTEAF TRBJ1-1 NA TRBV12-3/TRBV12-4
ASSTSGTSAEY TRBJ2-5 NA TRBV12-3/TRBV12-4
ASSLAGTVQETQY TRBJ2-5 few TRBV5-1
ASSQDRGIYNEQF TRBJ2-1 many TRBV12-3/TRBV12-4
SAIPGAHGDTQY TRBJ2-3 few TRBV29-1
ASLGGTGDNEQF TRBJ2-1 NA TRBV28
ASSQQYLGNIQY TRBJ2-4 few TRBV7-9
SARGARGLPEAF TRBJ1-1 few TRBV20-1
ASTNWTIYNEQF TRBJ2-1 NA TRBV12-3/TRBV12-4
ASSGDREVETQY TRBJ2-5 few TRBV6-1
ASSSRRRTTTEAF TRBJ1-1 NA TRBV6-5
ASSLWETNRADTQY TRBJ2-3 NA TRBV12-3/TRBV12-4
SARDIGGPYNEQF TRBJ2-1 few TRBV20-1
ASFPRDLFYEQY TRBJ2-7 NA TRBV28
AWRRGALGEQY TRBJ2-7 NA TRBV30
ASSLLGGYAGELF TRBJ2-2 many TRBV12-3/TRBV12-4
ASSQSNEQF TRBJ2-1 many TRBV12-3/TRBV12-4
ASSILAEQETQY TRBJ2-5 few TRBV7-9
ASSIRGNMNTEAF TRBJ1-1 NA TRBV12-3/TRBV12-4
ASSLAARGRGGLSDQPQH TRBJ1-5 NA TRBV5-6
SNDHGYT TRBJ1-2 few TRBV29-1
ASSSGGQLNTGELF TRBJ2-2 NA TRBV7-8
ASSQASGIRLATETQY TRBJ2-5 few TRBV3-1
ASSLASGIETQY TRBJ2-5 NA TRBV7-2
SGRVGYEQY TRBJ2-7 few TRBV29-1
SAKQAYGYT TRBJ1-2 NA TRBV20-1
ASSTGRYNEQF TRBJ2-1 many TRBV4-3
ASSFSGDQDTQY TRBJ2-3 many TRBV12-3/TRBV12-4
ASSYPLPRGLRVHEQY TRBJ2-7 many TRBV28
ASSSTGEAYEQY TRBJ2-7 many TRBV27
ASSPLLEAF TRBJ1-1 many TRBV11-2
ASIPGTGVTEAF TRBJ1-1 few TRBV2
ASSYGHGVYNEQF TRBJ2-1 NA TRBV6-2/TRBV6-3